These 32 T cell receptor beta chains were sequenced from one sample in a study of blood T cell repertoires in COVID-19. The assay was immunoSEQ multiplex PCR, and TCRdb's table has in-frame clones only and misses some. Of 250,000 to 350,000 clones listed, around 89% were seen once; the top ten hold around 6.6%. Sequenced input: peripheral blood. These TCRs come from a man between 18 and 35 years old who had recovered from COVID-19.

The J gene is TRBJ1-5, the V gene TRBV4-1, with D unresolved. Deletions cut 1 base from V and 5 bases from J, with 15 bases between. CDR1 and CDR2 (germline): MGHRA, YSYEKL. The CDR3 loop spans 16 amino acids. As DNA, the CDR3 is TGCGCCAGCAGCCAAGGATGGACTAGTGATGATCAGCCCCAGCATTTT. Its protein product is CASSQGWTSDDQPQHF.

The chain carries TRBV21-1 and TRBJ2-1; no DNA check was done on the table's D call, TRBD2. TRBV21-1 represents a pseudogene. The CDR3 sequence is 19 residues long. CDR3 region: CASSKSGWASGRAHNEQFF. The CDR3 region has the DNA TGTGCCAGCAGCAAATCCGGTTGGGCTAGCGGGAGGGCCCACAATGAGCAGTTCTTC.

CDR3 amino acids: CASPSDGRTTNEKLFF. CDR3 in DNA: TGTGCCAGCCCGAGCGACGGTCGAACAACTAATGAAAAACTGTTTTTT. The chain combines TRBV7-8 with TRBJ1-4; D uncertain. This CDR3 region has 16 residues. Germline-derived CDR1 and CDR2 are SGHVS and FQNEAQ. Trimming shortened V by 8 bases and J by 0 bases, and 16 bases separated the two germline ends.

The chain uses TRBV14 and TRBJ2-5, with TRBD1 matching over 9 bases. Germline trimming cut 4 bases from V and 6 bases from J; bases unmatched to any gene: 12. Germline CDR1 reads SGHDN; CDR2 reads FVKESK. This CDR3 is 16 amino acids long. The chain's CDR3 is CASSLLPGQGQQTQYF. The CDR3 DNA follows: TGTGCCAGCAGCCTACTCCCGGGACAGGGACAACAGACCCAGTACTTC. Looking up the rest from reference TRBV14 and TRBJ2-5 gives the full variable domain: EAGVTQFPSHSVIEKGQTVTLRCDPISGHDNLYWYRRVMGKEIKFLLHFVKESKQDESGMPNNRFLAERTGGTYSTLKVQPAELEDSGVYFCASSLLPGQGQQTQYFGPGTRLLVL.

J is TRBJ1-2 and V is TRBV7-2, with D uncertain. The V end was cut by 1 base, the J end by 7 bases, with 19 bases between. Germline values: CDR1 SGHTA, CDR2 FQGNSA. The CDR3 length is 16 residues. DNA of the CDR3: TGTGCCAGCAGCTTAGACGTCCGTTGGACTATTTCTGGCTACACCTTC. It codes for CASSLDVRWTISGYTF. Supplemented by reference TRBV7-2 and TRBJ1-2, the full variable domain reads GAGVSQSPSNKVTEKGKDVELRCDPISGHTALYWYRQSLGQGLEFLIYFQGNSAPDKSGLPSDRFSAERTGGSVSTLTIQRTQQEDSAVYLCASSLDVRWTISGYTFGSGTRLTVV.

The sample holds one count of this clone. The DNA for the CDR3 is TGTGCCAGCAGCTTCGGAGGACAGACTTACAATGAGCAGTTCTTC. It yields the protein CASSFGGQTYNEQFF. The genes are TRBV7-6 and TRBJ2-1; TRBD1 is a possible D gene (6 bases). In germline, CDR1 is SGHVS, CDR2 FNYEAQ. There are 15 residues in the CDR3. V lost 3 bases and J lost 4, with 13 bases in between. Looking up the rest from reference TRBV7-6 and TRBJ2-1 gives the full variable domain: GAGVSQSPRYKVTKRGQDVALRCDPISGHVSLYWYRQALGQGPEFLTYFNYEAQQDKSGLPNDRFSAERPEGSISTLTIQRTEQRDSAMYRCASSFGGQTYNEQFFGPGTRLTVL.

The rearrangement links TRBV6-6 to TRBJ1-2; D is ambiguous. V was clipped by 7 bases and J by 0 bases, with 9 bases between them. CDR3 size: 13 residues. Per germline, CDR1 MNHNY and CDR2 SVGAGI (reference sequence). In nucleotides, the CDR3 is TGTGCCAGCACCTCGGGAGCTAACTATGGCTACACCTTC. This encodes CASTSGANYGYTF.

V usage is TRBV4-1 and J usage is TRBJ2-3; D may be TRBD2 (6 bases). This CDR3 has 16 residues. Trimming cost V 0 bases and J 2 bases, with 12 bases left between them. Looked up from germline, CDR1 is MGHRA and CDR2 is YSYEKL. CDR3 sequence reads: CASSQEAGRTTDTQYF. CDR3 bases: TGCGCCAGCAGCCAAGAAGCAGGGAGGACCACAGATACGCAGTATTTT.

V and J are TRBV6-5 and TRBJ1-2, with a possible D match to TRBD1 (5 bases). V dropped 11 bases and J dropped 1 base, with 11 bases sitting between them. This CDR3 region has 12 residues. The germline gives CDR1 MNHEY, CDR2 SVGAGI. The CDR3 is CAGTTVNYGYTF. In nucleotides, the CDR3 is TGTGCCGGCACGACAGTTAACTATGGCTACACCTTC.

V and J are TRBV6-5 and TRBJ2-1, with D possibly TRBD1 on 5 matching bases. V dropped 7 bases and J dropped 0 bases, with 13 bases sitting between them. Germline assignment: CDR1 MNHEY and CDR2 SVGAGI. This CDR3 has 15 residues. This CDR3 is CASTPDQGSYNEQFF. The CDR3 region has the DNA TGTGCCAGCACCCCAGACCAGGGCTCCTACAATGAGCAGTTCTTC.

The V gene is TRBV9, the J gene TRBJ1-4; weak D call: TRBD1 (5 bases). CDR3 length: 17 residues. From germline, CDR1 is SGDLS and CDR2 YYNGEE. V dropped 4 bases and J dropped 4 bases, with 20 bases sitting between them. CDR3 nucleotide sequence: TGTGCCAGCAGCCATGACCCTAGACAGACGGTTAATGAAAAACTGTTTTTT. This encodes CASSHDPRQTVNEKLFF.

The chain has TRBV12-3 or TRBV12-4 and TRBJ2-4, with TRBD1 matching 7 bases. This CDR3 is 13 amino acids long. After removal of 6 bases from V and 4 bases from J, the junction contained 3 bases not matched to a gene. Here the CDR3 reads CASRGTEKNIQYF. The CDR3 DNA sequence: TGTGCCAGCAGGGGGACAGAAAAAAACATTCAGTACTTC.

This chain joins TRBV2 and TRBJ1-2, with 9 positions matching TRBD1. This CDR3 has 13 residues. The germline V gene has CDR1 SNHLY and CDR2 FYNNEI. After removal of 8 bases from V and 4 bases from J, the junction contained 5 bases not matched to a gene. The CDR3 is CASPETGGYGYTF. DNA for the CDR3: TGTGCCAGCCCCGAGACAGGGGGCTATGGCTACACCTTC.

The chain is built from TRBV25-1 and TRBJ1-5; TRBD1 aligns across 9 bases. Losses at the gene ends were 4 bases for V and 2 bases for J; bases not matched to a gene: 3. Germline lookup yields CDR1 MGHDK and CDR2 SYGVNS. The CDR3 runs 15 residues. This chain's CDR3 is CASSGGDRGNQPQHF. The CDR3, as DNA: TGTGCCAGCAGTGGGGGGGACAGGGGCAATCAGCCCCAGCATTTT.

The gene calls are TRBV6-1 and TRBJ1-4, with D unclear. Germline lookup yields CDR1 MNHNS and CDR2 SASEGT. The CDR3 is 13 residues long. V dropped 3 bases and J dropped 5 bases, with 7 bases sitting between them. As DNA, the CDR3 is TGTGCCAGCAGTGAGTTTCCGAATGAAAAACTGTTTTTT. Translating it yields CASSEFPNEKLFF.

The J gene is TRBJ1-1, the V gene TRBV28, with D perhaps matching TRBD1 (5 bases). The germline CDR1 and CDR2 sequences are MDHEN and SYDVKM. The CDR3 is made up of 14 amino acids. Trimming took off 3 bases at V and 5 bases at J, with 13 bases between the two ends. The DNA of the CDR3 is TGTGCCAGCAGTTTTTTCGCAGGGAAGACTGAAGCTTTCTTT. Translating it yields CASSFFAGKTEAFF. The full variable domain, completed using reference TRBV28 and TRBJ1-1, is DVKVTQSSRYLVKRTGEKVFLECVQDMDHENMFWYRQDPGLGLRLIYFSYDVKMKEKGDIPEGYSVSREKKERFSLILESASTNQTSMYLCASSFFAGKTEAFFGQGTRLTVV.

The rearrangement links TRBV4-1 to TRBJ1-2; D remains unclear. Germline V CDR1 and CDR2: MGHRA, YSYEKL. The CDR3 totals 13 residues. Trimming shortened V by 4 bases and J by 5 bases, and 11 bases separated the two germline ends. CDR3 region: CASSPNGRYGYTF. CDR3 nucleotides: TGCGCCAGCAGCCCAAACGGTCGTTATGGCTACACCTTC.

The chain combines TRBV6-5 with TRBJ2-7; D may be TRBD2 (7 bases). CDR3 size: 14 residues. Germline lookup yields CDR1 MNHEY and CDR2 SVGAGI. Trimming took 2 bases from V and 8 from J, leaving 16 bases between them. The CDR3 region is CASSYLERGGKQYF. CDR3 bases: TGTGCCAGCAGTTACCTTGAGAGGGGGGGTAAGCAGTACTTC.

The CDR3, as DNA: TGTGCCAGCGGAACCGCTCCGGGACAGCTTAACTATGGCTACACCTTC. Translating gives CASGTAPGQLNYGYTF. The chain carries TRBV19 and TRBJ1-2; 7 bases map to TRBD1. The CDR3 totals 16 residues. Looked up from germline, CDR1 is LNHDA and CDR2 is SQIVND (reference sequence). V trimming: 9 bases; J trimming: 1 base; junction bases outside the gene matches: 14.

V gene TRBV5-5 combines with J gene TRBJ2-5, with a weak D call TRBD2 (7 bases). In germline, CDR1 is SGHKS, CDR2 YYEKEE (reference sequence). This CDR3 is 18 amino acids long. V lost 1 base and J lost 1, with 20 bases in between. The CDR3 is CASSLFSEGGRFQETQYF. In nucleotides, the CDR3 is TGTGCCAGCAGCTTGTTCAGTGAGGGGGGGCGTTTCCAAGAGACCCAGTACTTC.

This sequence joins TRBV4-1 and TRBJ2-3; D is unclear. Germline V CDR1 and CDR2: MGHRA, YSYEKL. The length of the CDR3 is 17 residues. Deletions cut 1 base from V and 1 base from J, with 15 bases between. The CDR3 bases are TGCGCCAGCAGCCAAGTCCACAGCACACACCGCACAGATACGCAGTATTTT. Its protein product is CASSQVHSTHRTDTQYF.

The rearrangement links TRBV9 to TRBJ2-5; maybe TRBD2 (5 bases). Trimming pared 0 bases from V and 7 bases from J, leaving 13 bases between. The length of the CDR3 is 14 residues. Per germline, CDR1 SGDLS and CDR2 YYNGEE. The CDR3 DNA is TGTGCCAGCAGCGTAGAAGTTGGAGGAGGGACCCAGTACTTC. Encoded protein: CASSVEVGGGTQYF.

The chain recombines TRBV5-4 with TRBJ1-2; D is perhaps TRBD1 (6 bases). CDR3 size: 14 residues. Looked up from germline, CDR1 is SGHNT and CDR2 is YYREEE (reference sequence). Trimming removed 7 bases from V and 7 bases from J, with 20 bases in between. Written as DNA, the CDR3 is TGTGCCAGCTCCGTACGGGGGGCCGGGGGTGGCTACACCTTC. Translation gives CASSVRGAGGGYTF.

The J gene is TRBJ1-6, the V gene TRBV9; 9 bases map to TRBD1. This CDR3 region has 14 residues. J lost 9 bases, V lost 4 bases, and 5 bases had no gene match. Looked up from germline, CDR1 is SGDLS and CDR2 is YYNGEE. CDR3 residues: CASSPQGAASPLHF. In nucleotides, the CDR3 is TGTGCCAGCAGCCCACAGGGGGCGGCTTCACCCCTCCACTTT.

DNA for the CDR3: TGTGCCAGCAGCTCCGGGACTAGCGGAAGCCAAGAGACCCAGTACTTC. Residues: CASSSGTSGSQETQYF. The rearrangement uses TRBV13 and TRBJ2-5; TRBD2 aligns across 11 bases. The CDR3 runs 16 residues. The junction had 5 bases not matched to a gene; V was cut back by 4 bases and J by 1 base. Germline CDR1 and CDR2: PRHDT and FYEKMQ (reference sequence).

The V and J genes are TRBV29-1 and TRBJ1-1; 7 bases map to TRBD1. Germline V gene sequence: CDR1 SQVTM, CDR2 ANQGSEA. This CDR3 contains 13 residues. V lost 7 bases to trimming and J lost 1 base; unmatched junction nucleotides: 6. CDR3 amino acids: CSAEEGANTEAFF. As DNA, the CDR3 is TGCAGCGCCGAGGAGGGGGCGAACACTGAAGCTTTCTTT.

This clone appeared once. DNA for the CDR3: TGTGCCAGTAGTATCGGGACAGGGGGTAATCAGCCCCAGCATTTT. The encoded protein is CASSIGTGGNQPQHF. The J gene is TRBJ1-5, the V gene TRBV19, with TRBD1 matching over 11 bases. The CDR3 spans 15 residues. From germline, CDR1 is LNHDA and CDR2 SQIVND (reference sequence). The V and J ends lost 3 bases and 4 bases, in that order; junction bases with no gene match: 2.

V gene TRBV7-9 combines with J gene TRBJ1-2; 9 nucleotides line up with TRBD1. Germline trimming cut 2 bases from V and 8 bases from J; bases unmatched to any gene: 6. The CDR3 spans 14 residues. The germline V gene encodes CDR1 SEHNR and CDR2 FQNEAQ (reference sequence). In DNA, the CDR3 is TGTGCCAGCAGCTTACCGGGACAGGGAGGCGGCTACACCTTC. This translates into CASSLPGQGGGYTF. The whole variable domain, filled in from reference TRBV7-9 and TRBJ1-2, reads DTGVSQNPRHKITKRGQNVTFRCDPISEHNRLYWYRQTLGQGPEFLTYFQNEAQLEKSRLLSDRFSAERPKGSFSTLEIQRTEQGDSAMYLCASSLPGQGGGYTFGSGTRLTVV.

The CDR3 DNA is TGTGCCAGCAGTTACAGGCCACGGGTCTCACTAACCCAGGGAGATACGCAGTATTTT. This translates into CASSYRPRVSLTQGDTQYF. The chain links TRBV6-2 or TRBV6-3 to TRBJ2-3, with D maybe TRBD1 (5 bases). Trimming shortened V by 2 bases and J by 5 bases, and 26 bases separated the two germline ends. Per germline, CDR1 MNHEY and CDR2 SVGEGT. This CDR3 is built from 19 residues.

For the CDR3, the DNA is TGTGCCAGCAGTTTAAGAGTAGGAGGTCTATACGAGCAGTACTTC. Protein sequence: CASSLRVGGLYEQYF. The V gene is TRBV27, the J gene TRBJ2-7; possible D gene TRBD2, 5 bases. The V gene lost 2 bases and the J gene lost 4 bases, with 15 bases spanning the gap. Germline CDR1 MNHEY, CDR2 SMNVEV (reference sequence). The CDR3 covers 15 residues.

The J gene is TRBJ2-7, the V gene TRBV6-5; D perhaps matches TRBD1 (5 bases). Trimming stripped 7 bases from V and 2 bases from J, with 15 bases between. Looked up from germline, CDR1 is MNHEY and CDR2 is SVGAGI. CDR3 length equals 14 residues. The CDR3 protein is CASKQRGPTYEQYF. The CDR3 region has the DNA TGTGCCAGCAAGCAAAGGGGTCCCACCTACGAGCAGTACTTC.

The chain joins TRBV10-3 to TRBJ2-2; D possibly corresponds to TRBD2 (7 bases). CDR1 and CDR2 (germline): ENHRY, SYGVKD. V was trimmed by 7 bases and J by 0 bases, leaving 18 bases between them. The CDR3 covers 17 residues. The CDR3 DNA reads TGTGCCATCACGGGATCAGCGGGGACATCGAACACCGGGGAGCTGTTTTTT. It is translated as CAITGSAGTSNTGELFF.